A single sample is the source of the 29 T cell receptor beta chains below, sequenced in a study of cytomegalovirus exposure and HLA in healthy donors. Profiling relied on immunoSEQ multiplex PCR, and the TCRdb table lists in-frame clones only, not all of them. The profile shows 150,000 to 200,000 clones, approximately 85% of them singletons. Sequencing used PBMCs. Receptors originate from a woman aged 18 to 35 in good health and CMV-seronegative.

The chain carries TRBV19 and TRBJ1-5; 7 nucleotides align to TRBD1. Per the germline V gene, CDR1 is LNHDA and CDR2 is SQIVND (reference sequence). J was trimmed by 4 bases and V by 5 bases; bases with no gene match: 5. The CDR3 is 14 residues long. The CDR3 region has the DNA TGTGCCAGTAGTCGAAAACAGGGGAATCAGCCCCAGCATTTT. Translation gives CASSRKQGNQPQHF.

The rearrangement joins TRBV18 to TRBJ1-6; D gene uncertain. The germline V gene has CDR1 KGHSH and CDR2 LQKENI. CDR3 length: 14 amino acids. The V end lost 5 bases, the J end lost 5 bases, and 10 bases lay between the germline ends. CDR3 protein: CASSEESDNSPLHF. The CDR3 DNA follows: TGTGCCAGCTCAGAGGAGTCGGATAATTCACCCCTCCACTTT.

This rearrangement joins TRBV7-2 to TRBJ2-3; D call uncertain. Trimming took off 4 bases at V and 8 bases at J, with 10 bases between the two ends. Germline V gene sequence: CDR1 SGHTA, CDR2 FQGNSA. The CDR3 totals 12 residues. CDR3 in amino acids: CASSSGWRTQYF. CDR3 sequence (DNA): TGTGCCAGCAGCTCCGGGTGGCGTACGCAGTATTTT.

In its sample, this clone was seen a few times. This sequence joins TRBV9 and TRBJ2-1, with D uncertain. The V end was cut by 4 bases, the J end by 0 bases, with 14 bases between. This CDR3 is built from 16 residues. Germline CDR1 is SGDLS and CDR2 is YYNGEE. The DNA of the CDR3 is TGTGCCAGCAGCTCCCGCGCGCGCAACTCCTACAATGAGCAGTTCTTC. Translation gives CASSSRARNSYNEQFF.

The chain carries TRBV10-3 and TRBJ2-7, with a possible D match to TRBD2 (7 bases). CDR1 is ENHRY, CDR2 SYGVKD, per germline. V lost 4 bases, J lost 0 bases, and 22 bases lay in between. The CDR3 loop spans 18 amino acids. Written as DNA, the CDR3 is TGTGCCATCAGTGCCCTCTTTGAGGGGGGGCAGGTCTCCTACGAGCAGTACTTC. Translation: CAISALFEGGQVSYEQYF.

The chain recombines TRBV7-9 with TRBJ2-5; D perhaps matches TRBD2 (6 bases). Trimming removed 10 bases from V and 1 base from J, with 16 bases in between. The CDR3 extends over 14 amino acids. Germline V gives CDR1 SEHNR, CDR2 FQNEAQ (reference sequence). CDR3 region: CATAGRGPQETQYF. CDR3 nucleotides: TGTGCCACGGCGGGGCGGGGACCCCAAGAGACCCAGTACTTC.

This chain links TRBV30 with TRBJ1-1, with D possibly being TRBD1 (5 bases). Germline values: CDR1 GTSNPN, CDR2 SVGIG (reference sequence). This CDR3 region has 14 residues. V gave up 0 bases and J gave up 4 bases, with 12 bases separating them. CDR3 loop: CAWSVHQGVTEAFF. For the CDR3, the DNA is TGTGCCTGGAGTGTACATCAGGGCGTCACTGAAGCTTTCTTT.

The chain couples TRBV13 to TRBJ2-2; 7 bases map to TRBD1. This CDR3 has 14 residues. Losses at the gene ends were 5 bases for V and 9 bases for J; bases not matched to a gene: 9. Looked up from germline, CDR1 is PRHDT and CDR2 is FYEKMQ (reference sequence). The CDR3 protein is CASSEGATYRELFF. The CDR3 coding sequence is TGTGCCAGCAGCGAGGGGGCGACCTACCGGGAGCTGTTTTTT.

The chain recombines TRBV5-1 with TRBJ1-3; TRBD1 is a possible D gene (6 bases). This CDR3 has 19 amino acids. Germline CDR1 and CDR2: SGHRS and YFSETQ. Trimming took 1 base from V and 2 from J, leaving 22 bases between them. CDR3 sequence: CASSLYPEKQGTAGNTIYF. Written as DNA, the CDR3 is TGCGCCAGCAGCTTGTACCCTGAAAAACAGGGTACGGCTGGAAACACCATATATTTT.

The chain employs TRBV7-2 and TRBJ2-7; the match to TRBD1 covers 10 bases. The junction had 12 bases not matched to a gene; V was cut back by 5 bases and J by 5 bases. The germline gives CDR1 SGHTA, CDR2 FQGNSA. The length of the CDR3 is 16 residues. The CDR3 loop is CASSHVDRGLFHEQYF. The CDR3 region has the DNA TGTGCCAGCAGCCACGTAGACAGGGGGCTTTTTCACGAGCAGTACTTC.

This chain joins TRBV2 and TRBJ1-1; 10 bases match TRBD1. CDR1 is SNHLY and CDR2 is FYNNEI in the germline V gene. V lost 2 bases to trimming and J lost 3 bases; unmatched junction nucleotides: 12. The CDR3 consists of 18 residues. CDR3: CASSESADRGRADTEAFF. The CDR3 DNA reads TGTGCCAGCAGTGAATCGGCTGACAGGGGGCGGGCGGACACTGAAGCTTTCTTT.

J is TRBJ2-5 and V is TRBV6-1; possibly TRBD1 for D (5 bases). Trimming took 6 bases from V and 7 from J, leaving 18 bases between them. The CDR3 is 14 amino acids. Germline CDR1 is MNHNS and CDR2 is SASEGT. In DNA form, the CDR3 reads TGTGCCAGCAGCCCGGCAGGGCGAGGTGGGACCCAGTACTTC. It codes for CASSPAGRGGTQYF.

The rearrangement links TRBV6-1 to TRBJ2-7; TRBD1 aligns across 8 bases. J lost 2 bases, V lost 2 bases, and 8 bases had no gene match. This CDR3 contains 16 residues. Germline CDR1 and CDR2: MNHNS and SASEGT. CDR3 protein: CASSEYSQGATYEQYF. DNA of the CDR3: TGTGCCAGCAGTGAATATAGTCAGGGGGCCACCTACGAGCAGTACTTC.

The rearrangement joins TRBV4-2 to TRBJ2-2, with 8 bases lining up with TRBD2. This CDR3 region has 18 residues. Germline CDR1 reads LGHNA; CDR2 reads YNFKEQ. Losses at the gene ends were 4 bases for V and 3 bases for J; bases not matched to a gene: 13. The CDR3 loop is CASSPETGLGGDTGELFF. The CDR3 nucleotides read TGTGCCAGCAGCCCAGAGACGGGACTAGGAGGGGACACCGGGGAGCTGTTTTTT.

Many counts were recorded for this clone. The same CDR3 is also encoded by other DNA sequences in this sample. The genes are TRBV6-4 and TRBJ2-1; the match to TRBD2 covers 9 bases. The CDR3 consists of 15 residues. Germline V gives CDR1 MRHNA, CDR2 SNTAGT. Unmatched junction bases numbered 0, after V lost 3 bases and J lost 0 bases. The CDR3 is CASSETSGSYNEQFF. The CDR3 coding sequence is TGTGCCAGCAGTGAGACTAGCGGCTCCTACAATGAGCAGTTCTTC.

This clone was recorded at least ten times. J is TRBJ1-1 and V is TRBV6-4; the D is unclear. V was trimmed by 2 bases and J by 3 bases, leaving 7 bases between them. Germline-derived CDR1 and CDR2 are MRHNA and SNTAGT. The CDR3 consists of 13 residues. The CDR3 region has the DNA TGTGCCAGCAGTGACAGGGAGCACACTGAAGCTTTCTTT. It codes for CASSDREHTEAFF.

The chain uses TRBV7-9 and TRBJ2-7, with TRBD2 identical over 10 bases. The V gene end was trimmed by 3 bases and the J gene end by 2 bases; junction bases not matched to a gene: 7. CDR1 is SEHNR, CDR2 FQNEAQ, per germline (reference sequence). The CDR3 covers 16 residues. The DNA of the CDR3 is TGTGCCAGCAGCTTGGGTCTAGCGGGGGAAACCTACGAGCAGTACTTC. It is translated as CASSLGLAGETYEQYF.

This chain links TRBV9 with TRBJ1-1, with TRBD1 identical over 7 bases. CDR1 is SGDLS and CDR2 is YYNGEE in the germline V gene. Unmatched junction bases numbered 6, after V lost 7 bases and J lost 0 bases. This CDR3 is 14 amino acids long. The CDR3 bases are TGTGCCAGCGGAGACAGGGCCCTGAACACTGAAGCTTTCTTT. Translation gives CASGDRALNTEAFF.

This rearrangement joins TRBV5-1 to TRBJ2-3, with 10 bases lining up with TRBD2. This CDR3 contains 17 residues. The germline CDR1 and CDR2 sequences are SGHRS and YFSETQ. The V and J ends lost 4 bases and 1 base, in that order; junction bases with no gene match: 9. CDR3: CASSPGLAIFGTDTQYF. The CDR3, as DNA: TGCGCCAGCAGCCCGGGACTAGCGATTTTCGGCACAGATACGCAGTATTTT.

CDR3 in amino acids: CAGSQGSSYNEQFF. In DNA, the CDR3 is TGTGCCGGAAGTCAGGGGAGCTCCTACAATGAGCAGTTCTTC. The chain combines TRBV2 with TRBJ2-1, with D perhaps matching TRBD1 (6 bases). Deletions cut 11 bases from V and 0 bases from J, with 14 bases between. Germline V gene sequence: CDR1 SNHLY, CDR2 FYNNEI. This CDR3 has 14 residues.

V and J are TRBV30 and TRBJ1-5, with 7 bases aligning to TRBD1. Germline-derived CDR1 and CDR2 are GTSNPN and SVGIG (reference sequence). The CDR3 loop spans 13 amino acids. After removal of 0 bases from V and 7 bases from J, the junction contained 3 bases not matched to a gene. The CDR3 nucleotides are TGTGCCTGGAGTGTACAGGGGTGGCAGCCCCAGCATTTT. Protein sequence: CAWSVQGWQPQHF.

This clone was picked up one time. The chain links TRBV30 to TRBJ1-4; 9 bases line up with TRBD1. With V trimmed by 2 bases and J by 7 bases, 8 bases remained unmatched. The CDR3 loop spans 15 amino acids. The germline CDR1 and CDR2 sequences are GTSNPN and SVGIG (reference sequence). The CDR3 bases are TGTGCCTGGAGTTGGCCTCGGGACAGGGCTGAAAAACTGTTTTTT. Its protein product is CAWSWPRDRAEKLFF.

This chain connects TRBV5-4 to TRBJ1-1; no definite D call. CDR3 length equals 14 residues. Looked up from germline, CDR1 is SGHNT and CDR2 is YYREEE (reference sequence). Between the trimmed V and J ends, which lost 4 bases and 5 bases, there was a span of 15 bases. CDR3 DNA sequence: TGTGCCAGCAGCCCGCCGGGCCGGGGAACTGAAGCTTTCTTT. Its protein product is CASSPPGRGTEAFF.

This chain connects TRBV7-8 to TRBJ2-2; unclear D gene. The CDR3 has 16 residues. CDR1 is SGHVS, CDR2 FQNEAQ, per germline. V was clipped by 0 bases and J by 3 bases, with 11 bases between them. CDR3 DNA sequence: TGTGCCAGCAGCTTAGCGGGCAGACCATACACCGGGGAGCTGTTTTTT. This sequence encodes CASSLAGRPYTGELFF.

This clone was counted a few times. The chain links TRBV11-3 to TRBJ1-1, with D perhaps matching TRBD1 (5 bases). The V and J ends lost 4 bases and 4 bases respectively, with 16 bases between them. Germline CDR1 and CDR2: SGHNT and YENEEA. The CDR3 contains 15 residues. The CDR3 DNA sequence: TGTGCCAGCAGCTCCTCTTTGGGGCCGGGCACTGAAGCTTTCTTT. Translating it yields CASSSSLGPGTEAFF.

The chain joins TRBV6-5 to TRBJ2-2, with D perhaps TRBD2 (7 bases). CDR1 is MNHEY, CDR2 SVGAGI, per germline. The CDR3 runs to 15 residues. V gave up 6 bases and J gave up 4 bases, with 15 bases separating them. This CDR3 reads CASRARGGGTGELFF. The CDR3 coding sequence is TGTGCCAGCAGAGCTAGGGGGGGAGGCACCGGGGAGCTGTTTTTT.

The V gene is TRBV11-1, the J gene TRBJ2-3, with 7 bases fitting TRBD2. Unmatched junction bases numbered 6, after V lost 5 bases and J lost 4 bases. The CDR3 sequence is 14 residues long. Germline loops: CDR1 SGHAT, CDR2 FQDESV (reference sequence). The CDR3 region has the DNA TGTGCCAGCAGCCACCAGGGAGGGGCAGATACGCAGTATTTT. It encodes CASSHQGGADTQYF.

The genes are TRBV7-6 and TRBJ2-7; a possible D gene is TRBD1 (5 bases). Deletions cut 5 bases from V and 7 bases from J, with 15 bases between. Per germline, CDR1 SGHVS and CDR2 FNYEAQ. This CDR3 contains 13 residues. In DNA form, the CDR3 reads TGTGCCAGCAGCGGTCGACAGTACGGGGAGCAGTACTTC. Amino acid sequence: CASSGRQYGEQYF.

This clone was detected only a few times. Here the CDR3 reads CASSFLTGTHEQYF. CDR3 coding DNA: TGTGCCAGCAGCTTCTTGACAGGGACCCACGAGCAGTACTTC. The genes are TRBV7-6 and TRBJ2-7; 7 bases align to TRBD1. Losses at the gene ends were 3 bases for V and 5 bases for J; bases not matched to a gene: 7. In germline, CDR1 is SGHVS, CDR2 FNYEAQ. This CDR3 has 14 amino acids. Using reference TRBV7-6 and TRBJ2-7 for the parts outside the CDR3, the full variable domain is GAGVSQSPRYKVTKRGQDVALRCDPISGHVSLYWYRQALGQGPEFLTYFNYEAQQDKSGLPNDRFSAERPEGSISTLTIQRTEQRDSAMYRCASSFLTGTHEQYFGPGTRLTVT.